The TCR beta chain under discussion was sequenced for a study of T cell repertoires in cytomegalovirus infection. MiXCR, run by TCRdb on the reads, gives a single entry per CDR3 protein. The sample contains 560,000 or so distinct CDR3 sequences, 16% of which appear only once. Trimming removed 3 bases from V and 0 bases from J, with 8 bases in between. The germline gives CDR1 SGHTA, CDR2 FQGNSA. The CDR3 loop spans 14 amino acids. At least ten counts were recorded for this clonotype. The V and J genes are TRBV7-2 and TRBJ1-1; D call uncertain. The sequencing sample was made of CD8+ T cells from PBMCs. The receptor's source is a human donor in good health (CMV status not recorded). Some clones in this sample may be carry-over from other donors' samples. In nucleotides, the CDR3 is TGTGCCAGCAGCTTCTTGAGCCTGAACACTGAAGCTTTCTTT. Translation: CASSFLSLNTEAFF.